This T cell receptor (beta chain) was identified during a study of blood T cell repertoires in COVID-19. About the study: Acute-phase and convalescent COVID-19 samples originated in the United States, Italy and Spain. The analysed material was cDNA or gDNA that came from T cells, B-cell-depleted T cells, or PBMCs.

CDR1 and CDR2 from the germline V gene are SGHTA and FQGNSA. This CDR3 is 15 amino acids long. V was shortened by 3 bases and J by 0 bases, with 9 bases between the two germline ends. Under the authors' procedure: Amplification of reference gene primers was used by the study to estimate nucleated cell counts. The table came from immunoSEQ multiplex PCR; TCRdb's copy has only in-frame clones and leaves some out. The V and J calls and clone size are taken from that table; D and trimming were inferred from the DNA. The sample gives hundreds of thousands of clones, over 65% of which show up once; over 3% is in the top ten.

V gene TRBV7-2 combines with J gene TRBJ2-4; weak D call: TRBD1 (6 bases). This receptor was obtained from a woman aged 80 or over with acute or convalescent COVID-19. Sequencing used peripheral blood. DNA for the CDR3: TGTGCCAGCAGCTTGCCGACAGGAGCCAAAAACATTCAGTACTTC. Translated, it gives CASSLPTGAKNIQYF. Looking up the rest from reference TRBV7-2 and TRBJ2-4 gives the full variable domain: GAGVSQSPSNKVTEKGKDVELRCDPISGHTALYWYRQSLGQGLEFLIYFQGNSAPDKSGLPSDRFSAERTGGSVSTLTIQRTQQEDSAVYLCASSLPTGAKNIQYFGAGTRLSVL.